The entry that follows covers one T cell receptor (beta chain) sequence. The data originate from a study of T cell responses to AZD1222 COVID-19 vaccine. TCRdb's table, derived via immunoSEQ multiplex PCR, lists solely in-frame clones and lacks some. The sample has 110,000 or so clones; 88% are singletons. Germline CDR1 SGHDT, CDR2 YYEEEE. V lost 1 base, J lost 5 bases, and 3 bases lay in between. This CDR3 spans 12 amino acids. Here the sequenced sample was peripheral blood, taken 28 days after the second AZD1222 dose. The TCR originated in an adult who received the AZD1222 COVID-19 vaccine. This chain uses TRBV5-6 with TRBJ1-4; D call uncertain. CDR3 in DNA: TGTGCCAGCAGCTTGTGGAATGAAAAACTGTTTTTT. Translated, it gives CASSLWNEKLFF.